This T cell receptor (beta chain) was identified in a study of graft-versus-host responses after intestinal transplantation. Only in-frame clones appear in the TCRdb table, and some are missing; sequencing was by immunoSEQ multiplex PCR. This sample carries under 15,000 clones, around a third of them seen once, and the ten largest clones take roughly 3.1%. Plated together were about 200,000 CFSE-labeled responder cells and about 200,000 irradiated, violet-dye-labeled stimulator cells. In this sample, this clone turned up a few times. The material was alloreactive CD8+ T cells from a mixed lymphocyte reaction culture, obtained before intestinal transplant. Documented subset: CFSE-low proliferating T cells sorted from roughly 6-day pre-transplant mixed lymphocyte reaction (GvH or HvG direction). The clonotype was recovered from a human patient who received an intestinal transplant.

CDR3 sequence: CASSLIAGVSNEQFF. CDR3 nucleotides: TGTGCCAGCAGCTTAATAGCGGGAGTTTCCAATGAGCAGTTCTTC. J is TRBJ2-1 and V is TRBV7-9; TRBD2 aligns across 9 bases. The V gene's germline CDR1 is SEHNR and CDR2 FQNEAQ (reference sequence). Unmatched junction bases numbered 5, after V lost 2 bases and J lost 6 bases. CDR3 length: 15 amino acids.